These 22 T cell receptor beta chains came from one sample sequenced in a study of cytomegalovirus exposure and HLA in healthy donors. It was with 60 Vbeta and 13 Jbeta primers that the PCR ran. Some clones are missing from TCRdb's copy, which holds only in-frame ones; the method was immunoSEQ multiplex PCR. The sample records tens of thousands of clones, under 80% being singletons. Sequencing input: PBMCs. Every receptor here comes from a male donor in good health and CMV-seropositive.

The chain uses TRBV5-1 and TRBJ2-1; D gene unclear. V lost 3 bases and J lost 6, with 13 bases in between. The CDR3 consists of 14 residues. The V gene's germline CDR1 is SGHRS and CDR2 YFSETQ. CDR3 DNA: TGCGCCAGCAGCTCGGAGATCCTGGGCAATGAGCAGTTCTTC. Protein: CASSSEILGNEQFF.

The chain recombines TRBV11-2 with TRBJ2-7; D perhaps matches TRBD1 (6 bases). V lost 1 base to trimming and J lost 0 bases, with 10 bases between them. The germline CDR1 and CDR2 sequences are SGHAT and FQNNGV. The CDR3 is made up of 15 amino acids. CDR3 protein: CASSLGRDTSYEQYF. The CDR3 bases are TGTGCCAGCAGCTTAGGTCGGGACACCTCCTACGAGCAGTACTTC.

The chain combines TRBV5-4 with TRBJ2-5, with D unresolved. V was shortened by 0 bases and J by 5 bases, with 11 bases between the two germline ends. Germline V gene sequence: CDR1 SGHNT, CDR2 YYREEE (reference sequence). The CDR3 is 14 residues long. CDR3 residues: CASSLVPVRETQYF. DNA of the CDR3: TGTGCCAGCAGCTTGGTTCCTGTTCGGGAGACCCAGTACTTC.

The chain joins TRBV7-9 to TRBJ2-3, with 10 bases identical to TRBD2. V trimming: 1 base; J trimming: 4 bases; junction bases outside the gene matches: 2. The germline V gene has CDR1 SEHNR and CDR2 FQNEAQ (reference sequence). The CDR3 spans 15 residues. CDR3 protein: CASSLVAGGADTQYF. Here the CDR3 DNA reads TGTGCCAGCAGCTTAGTAGCGGGGGGTGCAGATACGCAGTATTTT.

CDR3 protein: CASSLSTGTYEQYF. Here the CDR3 DNA reads TGTGCCAGCAGCTTATCCACGGGGACCTACGAGCAGTACTTC. This chain connects TRBV7-7 to TRBJ2-7; possible D gene TRBD2, 5 bases. From germline, CDR1 is SSHAT and CDR2 FNYEAQ (reference sequence). The V end was cut by 2 bases, the J end by 2 bases, with 10 bases between. The CDR3 consists of 14 residues.

The chain uses TRBV10-2 and TRBJ2-5, with D perhaps TRBD2 (5 bases). The J call may not be correct, given that the DNA end is closer to TRBJ2-7. The germline V gene encodes CDR1 WSHSY and CDR2 SAAADI. This CDR3 has 16 residues. The CDR3 region has the DNA TGCGCCAGCAGGGCCCCTTCGAGCGGATCTACCTACGAGCAGTACTTC. Translation gives CASRAPSSGSTYEQYF.

This clone showed up just once. The V gene is TRBV7-2, the J gene TRBJ2-7; possible D gene TRBD1, 6 bases. From germline, CDR1 is SGHTA and CDR2 FQGNSA. CDR3 length equals 14 residues. V dropped 3 bases and J dropped 3 bases, with 12 bases sitting between them. The CDR3 reads CASSLDRSNYEQYF. The DNA for the CDR3 is TGTGCCAGCAGCTTGGACAGAAGTAACTACGAGCAGTACTTC.

V is TRBV7-6 and J is TRBJ2-2, with 7 positions matching TRBD1. J lost 1 base, V lost 5 bases, and 4 bases had no gene match. The V gene's germline CDR1 is SGHVS and CDR2 FNYEAQ. This CDR3 spans 15 amino acids. CDR3 nucleotide sequence: TGTGCCAGCAGCCCCCGGACAGGGAACACCGGGGAGCTGTTTTTT. Encoded protein: CASSPRTGNTGELFF.

The chain links TRBV9 to TRBJ1-2, with 8 positions matching TRBD1. The junction had 6 bases not matched to a gene; V was cut back by 0 bases and J by 5 bases. The V gene's germline CDR1 is SGDLS and CDR2 YYNGEE. This CDR3 contains 15 residues. For the CDR3, the DNA is TGTGCCAGCAGCGTAGCGGCAGGGGGCGCTTATGGCTACACCTTC. Translating gives CASSVAAGGAYGYTF.

Details on this clone: One end of the junction does not line up with germline, which may come from a read error. V usage is TRBV7-9 and J usage is TRBJ1-5; TRBD1 matches 8 bases. This CDR3 has 16 residues. From germline, CDR1 is SEHNR and CDR2 FQNEAQ (reference sequence). CDR3: CSSSPDRAQFNQPQHF. The CDR3 DNA reads TGTTCCAGCAGCCCGGACAGGGCCCAATTCAATCAGCCCCAGCATTTT.

The gene calls are TRBV29-1 and TRBJ1-1; D unresolved. V dropped 3 bases and J dropped 0 bases, with 8 bases sitting between them. CDR3 length: 13 residues. Germline V gives CDR1 SQVTM, CDR2 ANQGSEA. As DNA, the CDR3 is TGCAGCGTTGAGTGGCCGCTGAACACTGAAGCTTTCTTT. It encodes CSVEWPLNTEAFF.

With regard to this clone: Its ends do not fully match the called genes, so a read error is possible. V usage is TRBV6-1 and J usage is TRBJ1-5; TRBD1 is a possible D gene (5 bases). CDR1 and CDR2 from the germline V gene are MNHNS and SASEGT. This CDR3 comprises 15 residues. The CDR3 sequence: CASSKATRGNQPQHF. The CDR3 DNA follows: TGTGCCAGCAGTAAAGCCACCAGGGGCAATCAGCCCCAGCATTTT.

The J gene is TRBJ2-7, the V gene TRBV7-9, with 7 bases lining up with TRBD2. This CDR3 region has 15 residues. CDR1 SEHNR and CDR2 FQNEAQ come from the germline V gene (reference sequence). Germline trimming cut 5 bases from V and 5 bases from J; bases unmatched to any gene: 12. The CDR3 region is CASSPPQRGSDEQYF. CDR3 in DNA: TGTGCCAGCAGCCCCCCCCAGCGGGGTTCAGACGAGCAGTACTTC. Together with reference TRBV7-9 and TRBJ2-7, the CDR3 gives the full variable domain: DTGVSQNPRHKITKRGQNVTFRCDPISEHNRLYWYRQTLGQGPEFLTYFQNEAQLEKSRLLSDRFSAERPKGSFSTLEIQRTEQGDSAMYLCASSPPQRGSDEQYFGPGTRLTVT.

This clone was detected once. The gene calls are TRBV4-3 and TRBJ1-3, with D possibly being TRBD1 (5 bases). This CDR3 contains 17 residues. Germline CDR1 is LGHNA and CDR2 is YSLEER. The germline V and J ends were trimmed by 3 bases and 0 bases, with 15 bases remaining between them. CDR3 sequence reads: CASSQERGEYSGNTIYF. The DNA of the CDR3 is TGCGCCAGCAGCCAGGAAAGGGGCGAATACTCTGGAAACACCATATATTTT.

The V and J genes are TRBV7-2 and TRBJ2-3; D not certain. The germline gives CDR1 SGHTA, CDR2 FQGNSA. Trimming left V 5 bases short and J 4 bases short, with 10 bases between. The CDR3 is 13 residues long. CDR3 loop: CASSLRRADTQYF. CDR3 in DNA: TGTGCCAGCAGCCTCCGCCGGGCAGATACGCAGTATTTT.

The chain couples TRBV6-5 to TRBJ1-4; no clear D. Germline V gene lookup returns CDR1 MNHEY and CDR2 SVGAGI. CDR3 size: 14 residues. Between the trimmed V and J ends, which lost 8 bases and 0 bases, there was a span of 10 bases. The CDR3 is CASAYSATNEKLFF. Here the CDR3 DNA reads TGTGCCAGCGCCTACAGTGCAACTAATGAAAAACTGTTTTTT.

The J gene is TRBJ2-1, the V gene TRBV5-1, with 15 bases aligning to TRBD2. Germline V gene data show CDR1 as SGHRS and CDR2 as YFSETQ. V dropped 4 bases and J dropped 7; count of bases not matched to a gene: 15. This CDR3 contains 19 residues. CDR3 amino acids: CASSRGLAGGPRLGNEQFF. The CDR3 DNA reads TGCGCCAGCAGCCGCGGACTAGCGGGGGGGCCTCGTTTGGGGAATGAGCAGTTCTTC.

About this clone: One end of the junction does not line up with germline, which may come from a read error. V gene TRBV7-9 combines with J gene TRBJ2-7, with TRBD1 identical over 9 bases. Germline V gives CDR1 SEHNR, CDR2 FQNEAQ (reference sequence). CDR3 length equals 16 residues. The CDR3 sequence: CSSSLDPGQGLSEQYF. In nucleotides, the CDR3 is TGTTCCAGCAGCTTAGATCCGGGACAGGGCTTGTCTGAGCAGTACTTC.

The chain employs TRBV27 and TRBJ1-4, with unresolved D. In germline, CDR1 is MNHEY, CDR2 SMNVEV (reference sequence). Between the trimmed V and J ends, which lost 0 bases and 17 bases, there was a span of 16 bases. The length of the CDR3 is 13 residues. The DNA for the CDR3 is TGTGCCAGCAGTTTATCCGGGAGCGGGCACCGATTTTTT. It encodes CASSLSGSGHRFF.

V gene TRBV19 combines with J gene TRBJ2-3; 9 bases are shared with TRBD2. The germline V gene has CDR1 LNHDA and CDR2 SQIVND (reference sequence). The CDR3 covers 17 residues. Germline trimming cut 2 bases from V and 1 base from J; bases unmatched to any gene: 7. CDR3 bases: TGTGCCAGTAGTATATCGGGGACTAGCCTCCGCACAGATACGCAGTATTTT. It translates to CASSISGTSLRTDTQYF.

The V call is TRBV18, the J call TRBJ2-7; 8 positions match TRBD1. This CDR3 is 15 amino acids long. From germline, CDR1 is KGHSH and CDR2 LQKENI. Losses at the gene ends were 1 base for V and 2 bases for J; bases not matched to a gene: 4. CDR3 nucleotide sequence: TGTGCCAGCTCACCACAGGACAGGGCAACCTACGAGCAGTACTTC. Translating it yields CASSPQDRATYEQYF.

A single count supports this clone. The same CDR3 can be traced to other DNA sequences in this sample. The chain employs TRBV7-6 and TRBJ1-3; D uncertain. The CDR3 length is 15 residues. The V gene's germline CDR1 is SGHVS and CDR2 FNYEAQ. The ends were cut back, 3 bases at V and 2 bases at J, with 11 bases in the middle. The CDR3 sequence is CASSLARTAGNTIYF. CDR3 sequence (DNA): TGTGCCAGCAGCTTGGCGCGCACAGCTGGAAACACCATATATTTT.